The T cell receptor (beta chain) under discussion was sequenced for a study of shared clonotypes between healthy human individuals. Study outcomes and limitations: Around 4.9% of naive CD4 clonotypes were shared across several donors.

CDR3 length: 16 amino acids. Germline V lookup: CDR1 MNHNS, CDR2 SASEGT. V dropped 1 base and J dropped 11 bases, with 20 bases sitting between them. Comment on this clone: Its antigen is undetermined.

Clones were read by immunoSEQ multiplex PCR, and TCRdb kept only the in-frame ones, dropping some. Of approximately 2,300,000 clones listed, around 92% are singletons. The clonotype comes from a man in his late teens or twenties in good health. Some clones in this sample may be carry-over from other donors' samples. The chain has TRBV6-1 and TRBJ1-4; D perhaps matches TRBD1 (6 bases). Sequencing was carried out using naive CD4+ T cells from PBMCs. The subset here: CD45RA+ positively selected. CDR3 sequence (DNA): TGTGCCAGCAGTGAAGGATGGGGGCGGATAGTTAGCAAACTGTTTTTT. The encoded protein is CASSEGWGRIVSKLFF.